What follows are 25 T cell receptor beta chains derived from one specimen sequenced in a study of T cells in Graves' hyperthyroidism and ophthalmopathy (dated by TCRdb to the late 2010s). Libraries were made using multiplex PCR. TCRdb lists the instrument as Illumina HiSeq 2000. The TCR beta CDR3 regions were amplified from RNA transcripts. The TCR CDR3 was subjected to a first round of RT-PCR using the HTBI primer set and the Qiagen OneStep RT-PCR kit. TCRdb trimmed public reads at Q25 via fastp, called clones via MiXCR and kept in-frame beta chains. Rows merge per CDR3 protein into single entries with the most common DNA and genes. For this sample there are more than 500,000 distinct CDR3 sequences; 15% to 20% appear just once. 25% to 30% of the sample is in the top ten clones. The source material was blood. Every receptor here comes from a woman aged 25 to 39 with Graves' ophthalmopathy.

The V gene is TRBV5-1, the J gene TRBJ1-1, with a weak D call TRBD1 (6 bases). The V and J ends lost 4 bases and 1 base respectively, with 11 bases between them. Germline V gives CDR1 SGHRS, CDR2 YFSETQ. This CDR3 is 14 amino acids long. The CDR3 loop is CASSVWGQNTEAFF. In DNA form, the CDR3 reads TGCGCCAGCAGCGTTTGGGGGCAGAACACTGAAGCTTTCTTT.

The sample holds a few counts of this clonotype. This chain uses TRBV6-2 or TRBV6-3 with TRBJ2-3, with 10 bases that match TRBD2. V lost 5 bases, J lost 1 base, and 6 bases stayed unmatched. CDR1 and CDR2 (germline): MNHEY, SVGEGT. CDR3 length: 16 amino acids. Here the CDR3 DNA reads TGTGCCAGCAGTCCGACCGGACTAGCGGGCACAGATACGCAGTATTTT. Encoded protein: CASSPTGLAGTDTQYF.

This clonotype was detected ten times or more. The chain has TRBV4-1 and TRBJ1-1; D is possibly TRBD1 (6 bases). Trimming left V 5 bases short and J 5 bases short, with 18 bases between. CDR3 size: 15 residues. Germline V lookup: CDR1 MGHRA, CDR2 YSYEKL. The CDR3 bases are TGCGCCAGCAGCAAGCAACAGGGAGCCGGGACTGAAGCTTTCTTT. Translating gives CASSKQQGAGTEAFF.

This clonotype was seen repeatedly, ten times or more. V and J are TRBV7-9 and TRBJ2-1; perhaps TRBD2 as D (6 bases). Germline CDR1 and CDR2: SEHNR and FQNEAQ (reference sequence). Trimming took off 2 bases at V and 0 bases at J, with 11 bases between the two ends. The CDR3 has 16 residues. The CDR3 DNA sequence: TGTGCCAGCAGCTTAAATCCGGGACTCTCCTACAATGAGCAGTTCTTC. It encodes CASSLNPGLSYNEQFF.

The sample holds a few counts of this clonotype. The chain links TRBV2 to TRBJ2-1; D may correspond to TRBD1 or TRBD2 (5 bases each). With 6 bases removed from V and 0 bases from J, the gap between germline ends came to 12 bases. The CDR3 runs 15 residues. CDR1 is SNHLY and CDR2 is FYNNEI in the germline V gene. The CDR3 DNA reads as TGTGCCAGCAGGAGGGACGGATTCTCCTACAATGAGCAGTTCTTC. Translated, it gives CASRRDGFSYNEQFF. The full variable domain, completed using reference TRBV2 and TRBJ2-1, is EPEVTQTPSHQVTQMGQEVILRCVPISNHLYFYWYRQILGQKVEFLVSFYNNEISEKSEIFDDQFSVERPDGSNFTLKIRSTKLEDSAMYFCASRRDGFSYNEQFFGPGTRLTVL.

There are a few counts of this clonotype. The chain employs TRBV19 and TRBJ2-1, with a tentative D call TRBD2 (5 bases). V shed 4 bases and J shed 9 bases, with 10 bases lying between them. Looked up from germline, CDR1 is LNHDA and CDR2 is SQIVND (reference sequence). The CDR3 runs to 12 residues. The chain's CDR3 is CASSSGEGEQFF. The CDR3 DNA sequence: TGTGCCAGTAGTAGCGGAGAGGGTGAGCAGTTCTTC.

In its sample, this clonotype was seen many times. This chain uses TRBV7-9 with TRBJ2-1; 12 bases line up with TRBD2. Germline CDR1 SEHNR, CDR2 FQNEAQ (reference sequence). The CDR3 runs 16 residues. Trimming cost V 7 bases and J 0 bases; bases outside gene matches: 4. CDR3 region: CASTGLAGSSYNEQFF. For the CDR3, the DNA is TGTGCCAGCACGGGACTAGCGGGTTCCTCCTACAATGAGCAGTTCTTC.

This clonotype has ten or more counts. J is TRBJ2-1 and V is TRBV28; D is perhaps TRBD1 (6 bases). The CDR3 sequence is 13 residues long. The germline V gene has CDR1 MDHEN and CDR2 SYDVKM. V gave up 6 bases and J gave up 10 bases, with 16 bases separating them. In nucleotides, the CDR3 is TGTGCCAGCAGGGGGGCGGGCACAGGGGAGCAGTTCTTC. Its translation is CASRGAGTGEQFF.

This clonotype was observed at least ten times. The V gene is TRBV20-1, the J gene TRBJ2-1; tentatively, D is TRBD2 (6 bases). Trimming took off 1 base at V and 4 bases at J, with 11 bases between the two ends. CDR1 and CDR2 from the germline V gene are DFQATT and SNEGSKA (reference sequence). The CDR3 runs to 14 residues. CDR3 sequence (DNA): TGCAGTGCTAGAGGGAGCGGGCTTTACAATGAGCAGTTCTTC. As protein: CSARGSGLYNEQFF.

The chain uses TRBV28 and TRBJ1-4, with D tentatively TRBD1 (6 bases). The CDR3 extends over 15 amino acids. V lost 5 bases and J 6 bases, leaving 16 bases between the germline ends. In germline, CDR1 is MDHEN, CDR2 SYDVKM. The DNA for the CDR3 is TGTGCCAGCAGTGAGGACAGCAGGGAGGATGAAAAACTGTTTTTT. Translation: CASSEDSREDEKLFF.

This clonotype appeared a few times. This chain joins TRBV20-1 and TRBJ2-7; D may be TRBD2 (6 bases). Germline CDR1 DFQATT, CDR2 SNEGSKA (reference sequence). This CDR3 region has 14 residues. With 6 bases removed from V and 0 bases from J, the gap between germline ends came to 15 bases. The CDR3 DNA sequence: TGCAGTGCCTCAACGACTAGGAGCTCCTACGAGCAGTACTTC. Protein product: CSASTTRSSYEQYF.

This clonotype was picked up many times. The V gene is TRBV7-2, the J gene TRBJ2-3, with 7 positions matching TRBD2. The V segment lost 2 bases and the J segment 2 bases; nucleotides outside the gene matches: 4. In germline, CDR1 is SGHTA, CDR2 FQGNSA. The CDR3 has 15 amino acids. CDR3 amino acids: CASSLITSVTDTQYF. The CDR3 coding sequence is TGTGCCAGCAGCTTAATTACTAGCGTCACAGATACGCAGTATTTT.

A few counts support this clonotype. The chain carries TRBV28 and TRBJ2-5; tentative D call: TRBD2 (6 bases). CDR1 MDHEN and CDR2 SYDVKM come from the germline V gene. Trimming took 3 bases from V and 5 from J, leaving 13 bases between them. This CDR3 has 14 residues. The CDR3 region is CASSFRAGIETQYF. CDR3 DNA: TGTGCCAGCAGTTTTAGGGCGGGGATTGAGACCCAGTACTTC.

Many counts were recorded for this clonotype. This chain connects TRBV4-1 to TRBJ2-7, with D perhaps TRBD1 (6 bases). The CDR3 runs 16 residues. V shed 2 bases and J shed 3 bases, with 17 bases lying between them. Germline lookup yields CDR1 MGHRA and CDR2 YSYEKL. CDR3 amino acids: CASSQWTGTNFYEQYF. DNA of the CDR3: TGCGCCAGCAGCCAATGGACCGGGACAAATTTCTACGAGCAGTACTTC.

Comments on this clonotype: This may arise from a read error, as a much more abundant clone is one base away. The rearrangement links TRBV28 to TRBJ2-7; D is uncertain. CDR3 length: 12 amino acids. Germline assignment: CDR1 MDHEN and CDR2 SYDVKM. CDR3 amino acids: CASSETTYEQHF. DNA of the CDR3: TGTGCCAGCAGTGAAACCACCTACGAGCAGCACTTC.

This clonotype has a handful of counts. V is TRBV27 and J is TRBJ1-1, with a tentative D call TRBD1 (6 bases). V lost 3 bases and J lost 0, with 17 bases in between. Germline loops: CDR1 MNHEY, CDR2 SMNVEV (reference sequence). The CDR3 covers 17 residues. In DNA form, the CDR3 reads TGTGCCAGCAGTTTTAGGAAGGACAGAGACATGAACACTGAAGCTTTCTTT. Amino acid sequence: CASSFRKDRDMNTEAFF.

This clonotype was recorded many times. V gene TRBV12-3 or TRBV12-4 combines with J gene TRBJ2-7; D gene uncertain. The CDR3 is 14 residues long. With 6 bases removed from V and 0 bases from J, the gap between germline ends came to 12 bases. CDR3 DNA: TGTGCCAGCAGACTACGACAAGGCTCCTACGAGCAGTACTTC. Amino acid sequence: CASRLRQGSYEQYF.

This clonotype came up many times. The CDR3 DNA follows: TGTGCCTGGAACGAGGAGGTCCGGGACTACACCACCGGGGAGCTGTTTTTT. Translated: CAWNEEVRDYTTGELFF. V is TRBV30 and J is TRBJ2-2; 7 nucleotides line up with TRBD2. This CDR3 has 17 residues. The V gene's germline CDR1 is GTSNPN and CDR2 SVGIG (reference sequence). The V and J ends lost 4 bases and 4 bases, in that order; junction bases with no gene match: 15. Supplemented by reference TRBV30 and TRBJ2-2, the full variable domain reads SQTIHQWPATLVQPVGSPLSLECTVEGTSNPNLYWYRQAAGRGLQLLFYSVGIGQISSEVPQNLSASRPQDRQFILSSKKLLLSDSGFYLCAWNEEVRDYTTGELFFGEGSRLTVL.

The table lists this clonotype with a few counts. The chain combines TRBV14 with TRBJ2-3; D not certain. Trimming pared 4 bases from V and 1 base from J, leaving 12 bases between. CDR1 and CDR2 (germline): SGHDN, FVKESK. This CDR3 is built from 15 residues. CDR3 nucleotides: TGTGCCAGCAGCCTTTATCGGATGGGCACAGATACGCAGTATTTT. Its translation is CASSLYRMGTDTQYF.

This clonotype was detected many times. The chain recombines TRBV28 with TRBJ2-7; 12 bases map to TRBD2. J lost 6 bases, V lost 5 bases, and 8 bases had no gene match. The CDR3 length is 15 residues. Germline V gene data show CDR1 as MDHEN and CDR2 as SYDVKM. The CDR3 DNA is TGTGCCAGCAGTCCTCGACTAGCGGGAGTCCGCGAGCAGTACTTC. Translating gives CASSPRLAGVREQYF.

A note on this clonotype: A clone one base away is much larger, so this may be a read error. CDR3 sequence (DNA): TGTGCCAGCAGCACCGGGACTTCCGTCGCCTACGAGCAGTACTTC. This translates into CASSTGTSVAYEQYF. The V gene is TRBV12-3 or TRBV12-4, the J gene TRBJ2-7; tentative D call: TRBD2 (6 bases). V lost 6 bases and J 2 bases, leaving 17 bases between the germline ends. The length of the CDR3 is 15 residues.

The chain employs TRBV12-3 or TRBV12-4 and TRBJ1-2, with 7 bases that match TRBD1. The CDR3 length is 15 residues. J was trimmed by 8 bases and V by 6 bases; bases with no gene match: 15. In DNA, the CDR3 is TGTGCCAGCAGCCCCGGAACACAGGGGTGGGCCGGCTACACCTTC. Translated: CASSPGTQGWAGYTF.

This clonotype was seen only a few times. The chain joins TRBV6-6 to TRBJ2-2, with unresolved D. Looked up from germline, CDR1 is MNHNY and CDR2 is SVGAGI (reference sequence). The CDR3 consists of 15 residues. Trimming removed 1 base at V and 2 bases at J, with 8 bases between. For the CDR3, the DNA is TGTGCCAGCAGTTACTTAGGACCAAACACCGGGGAGCTGTTTTTT. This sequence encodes CASSYLGPNTGELFF.

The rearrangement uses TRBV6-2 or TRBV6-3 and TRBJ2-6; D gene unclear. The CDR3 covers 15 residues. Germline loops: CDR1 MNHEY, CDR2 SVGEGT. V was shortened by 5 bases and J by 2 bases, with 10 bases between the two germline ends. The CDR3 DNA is TGTGCCAGCAGTCTTTCTAGTCCTGGGGCCAACGTCCTGACTTTC. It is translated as CASSLSSPGANVLTF.

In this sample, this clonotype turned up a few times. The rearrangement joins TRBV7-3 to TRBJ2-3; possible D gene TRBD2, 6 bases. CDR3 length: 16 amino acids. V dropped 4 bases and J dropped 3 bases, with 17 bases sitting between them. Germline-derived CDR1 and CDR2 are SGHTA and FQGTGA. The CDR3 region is CASSSLLARVTDTQYF. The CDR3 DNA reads TGTGCCAGCAGCTCCCTTCTAGCGCGAGTTACAGATACGCAGTATTTT.